These 10 T cell receptor beta chains were all obtained from the same sample, sequenced in a study of cytomegalovirus exposure and HLA in healthy donors. Use of 60 Vbeta and 13 Jbeta primers characterized the PCR. Generated by immunoSEQ multiplex PCR, the TCRdb table keeps only in-frame clones and is missing some. The sample records 100,000 or so clones, 75% to 85% being singletons. Sequenced input: PBMCs. These receptors originate from a man aged 18 to 35 in good health and CMV-seronegative.

This chain links TRBV2 with TRBJ1-5; TRBD1 matches at 9 bases. This CDR3 has 15 amino acids. Germline assignment: CDR1 SNHLY and CDR2 FYNNEI. V was clipped by 7 bases and J by 5 bases; unmatched bases: 9. The CDR3 nucleotides are TGTGCCAGCAAGGTCCCGGGACAGGGTCATCAGCCCCAGCATTTT. It translates to CASKVPGQGHQPQHF.

This chain joins TRBV7-3 and TRBJ2-3; 9 nucleotides agree with TRBD1. Trimming removed 5 bases from V and 3 bases from J; junction bases left unmatched: 6. The CDR3 is made up of 15 amino acids. In germline, CDR1 is SGHTA, CDR2 FQGTGA. CDR3 region: CASSPGQGRTDTQYF. CDR3 nucleotide sequence: TGTGCCAGCAGCCCTGGACAGGGGAGGACAGATACGCAGTATTTT.

The chain links TRBV27 to TRBJ1-6; 7 bases are a match to TRBD1. CDR3 size: 15 residues. The trim removed 6 bases at V and 7 bases at J, leaving 9 bases unmatched. Germline V gene sequence: CDR1 MNHEY, CDR2 SMNVEV (reference sequence). In nucleotides, the CDR3 is TGTGCCAGCAGCTCCCACGAGACAGGGAATTCACCCCTCCACTTT. Translated: CASSSHETGNSPLHF.

The rearrangement uses TRBV27 and TRBJ2-7, with 7 bases that match TRBD2. The CDR3 runs to 16 residues. Germline V gene data show CDR1 as MNHEY and CDR2 as SMNVEV (reference sequence). Germline trimming cut 1 base from V and 3 bases from J; bases unmatched to any gene: 9. CDR3 sequence (DNA): TGTGCCAGCAGTTTATTTCGGGCGGGAGCGGGCTACGAGCAGTACTTC. Its protein is CASSLFRAGAGYEQYF.

The V gene is TRBV10-2, the J gene TRBJ2-2; D is perhaps TRBD2 (6 bases). The CDR3 loop spans 17 amino acids. Germline V lookup: CDR1 WSHSY, CDR2 SAAADI. V was pared by 6 bases and J by 2 bases, with 19 bases between. The CDR3 here is CASRTRPGLANTGELFF. In DNA form, the CDR3 reads TGCGCCAGCAGGACTCGACCGGGACTGGCAAACACCGGGGAGCTGTTTTTT.

In this sample, this clone turned up a few times. The CDR3 nucleotides are TGCGCCAGCAGCCAGCATGGGCTGAACACTGAAGCTTTCTTT. Protein: CASSQHGLNTEAFF. This chain connects TRBV4-1 to TRBJ1-1; no definite D call. CDR3 size: 14 residues. Deletions cut 3 bases from V and 0 bases from J, with 8 bases between. Germline V lookup: CDR1 MGHRA, CDR2 YSYEKL.

This sequence joins TRBV27 and TRBJ2-7, with D perhaps TRBD2 (5 bases). Germline lookup yields CDR1 MNHEY and CDR2 SMNVEV (reference sequence). The CDR3 is made up of 13 amino acids. Trimming removed 5 bases at V and 0 bases at J, with 8 bases between. CDR3: CASSHRDSYEQYF. For the CDR3, the DNA is TGTGCCAGCAGTCACCGGGACTCCTACGAGCAGTACTTC.

The chain carries TRBV7-2 and TRBJ2-7; 12 bases are shared with TRBD2. V lost 4 bases, J lost 4 bases, and 8 bases stayed unmatched. CDR3 length equals 16 residues. From germline, CDR1 is SGHTA and CDR2 FQGNSA. CDR3 in amino acids: CASSSQTSGSPYEQYF. The CDR3 nucleotides are TGTGCCAGCAGCTCCCAGACTAGCGGGAGCCCTTACGAGCAGTACTTC.

V is TRBV19 and J is TRBJ2-3, with TRBD2 identical over 10 bases. J lost 2 bases, V lost 11 bases, and 13 bases had no gene match. Germline loops: CDR1 LNHDA, CDR2 SQIVND (reference sequence). The CDR3 has 16 amino acids. The CDR3 bases are TGTGCCCCCCTGTCCCGGACTAGCGGAGTCACAGATACGCAGTATTTT. Translated: CAPLSRTSGVTDTQYF.

This chain links TRBV7-8 with TRBJ2-1; 9 bases agree with TRBD2. V lost 1 base to trimming and J lost 4 bases; unmatched junction nucleotides: 8. CDR1 and CDR2 from the germline V gene are SGHVS and FQNEAQ. The CDR3 length is 17 residues. This CDR3 is CASSLDMAGGPYNEQFF. The CDR3 DNA is TGTGCCAGCAGCTTAGATATGGCGGGAGGGCCATACAATGAGCAGTTCTTC.